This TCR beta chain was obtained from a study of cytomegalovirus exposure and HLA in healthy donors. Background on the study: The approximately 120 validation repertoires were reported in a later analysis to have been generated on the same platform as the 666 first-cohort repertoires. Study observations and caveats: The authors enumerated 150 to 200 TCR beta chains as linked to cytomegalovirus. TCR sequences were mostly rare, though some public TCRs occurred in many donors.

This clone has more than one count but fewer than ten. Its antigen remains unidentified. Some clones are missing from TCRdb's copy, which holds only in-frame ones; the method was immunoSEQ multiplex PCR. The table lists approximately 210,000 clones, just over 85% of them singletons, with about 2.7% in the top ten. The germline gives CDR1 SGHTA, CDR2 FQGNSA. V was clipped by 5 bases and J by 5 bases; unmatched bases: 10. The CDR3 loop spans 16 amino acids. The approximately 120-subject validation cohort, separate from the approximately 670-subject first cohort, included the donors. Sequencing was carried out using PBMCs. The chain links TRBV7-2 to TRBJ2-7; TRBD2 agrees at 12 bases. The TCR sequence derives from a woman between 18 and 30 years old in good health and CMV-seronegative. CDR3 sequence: CASSKSSGRVEDEQYF. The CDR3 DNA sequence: TGTGCCAGCAGCAAATCTAGCGGGAGGGTCGAGGACGAGCAGTACTTC.